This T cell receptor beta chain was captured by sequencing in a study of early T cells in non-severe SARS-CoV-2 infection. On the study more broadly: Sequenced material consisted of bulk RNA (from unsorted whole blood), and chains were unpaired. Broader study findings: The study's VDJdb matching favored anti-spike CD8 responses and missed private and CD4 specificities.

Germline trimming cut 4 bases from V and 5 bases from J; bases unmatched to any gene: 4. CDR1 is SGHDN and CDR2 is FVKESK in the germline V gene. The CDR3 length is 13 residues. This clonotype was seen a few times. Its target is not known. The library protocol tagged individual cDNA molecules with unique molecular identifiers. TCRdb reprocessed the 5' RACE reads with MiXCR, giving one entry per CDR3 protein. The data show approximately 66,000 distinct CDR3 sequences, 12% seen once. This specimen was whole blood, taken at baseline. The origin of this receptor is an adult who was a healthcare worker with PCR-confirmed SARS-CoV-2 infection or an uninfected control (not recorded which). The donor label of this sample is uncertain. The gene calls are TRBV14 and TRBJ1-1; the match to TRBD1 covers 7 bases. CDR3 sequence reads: CASSLNRGTEAFF. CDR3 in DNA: TGTGCCAGCAGCCTAAACAGGGGTACTGAAGCTTTCTTT.